This passage covers 27 T cell receptor beta chains from one sample sequenced in a study of Graves' ophthalmopathy and Graves' hyperthyroidism. Amplification targeted the TCR beta CDR3 regions, with RNA transcripts as the source material. First-round RT-PCR relied on HTBI primers, and a second-round multiplex PCR came next. TCRdb analysed the multiplex PCR reads with MiXCR anew, one entry per CDR3 protein. The profile shows 400,000 to 450,000 distinct CDR3 sequences, roughly 20% of them singletons. The sample taken for sequencing was peripheral blood. Receptors originate from a woman aged 18 to 35 with stable Graves' hyperthyroidism.

This clonotype was counted at least ten times. The rearrangement joins TRBV20-1 to TRBJ1-6; D is possibly TRBD1 (5 bases). The CDR3 has 15 residues. Germline-derived CDR1 and CDR2 are DFQATT and SNEGSKA (reference sequence). Trimming stripped 2 bases from V and 8 bases from J, with 16 bases between. CDR3 DNA: TGCAGTGCTAGAAAGGGGCAGACCGGGGATTCACCCCTCCACTTT. It is translated as CSARKGQTGDSPLHF.

In DNA form, the CDR3 reads TGTGCCAGCTGCCGGGACAACACCTACGAGCAGTACTTC. It encodes CASCRDNTYEQYF. The chain links TRBV12-3 or TRBV12-4 to TRBJ2-7, with a possible D match to TRBD1 (6 bases). The CDR3 is 13 amino acids. With 8 bases removed from V and 2 bases from J, the gap between germline ends came to 13 bases.

J is TRBJ2-2 and V is TRBV4-1; maybe TRBD1 (6 bases). Germline values: CDR1 MGHRA, CDR2 YSYEKL. CDR3 length equals 16 residues. Trimming left V 0 bases short and J 4 bases short, with 12 bases between. CDR3 sequence: CASSQEGRGPTGELFF. The CDR3 DNA follows: TGCGCCAGCAGCCAAGAAGGCAGGGGACCCACCGGGGAGCTGTTTTTT.

This clonotype appeared many times. The V call is TRBV7-2, the J call TRBJ1-1; 7 bases align to TRBD1. Germline CDR1 SGHTA, CDR2 FQGNSA. The V gene end was trimmed by 4 bases and the J gene end by 4 bases; junction bases not matched to a gene: 3. CDR3 length: 13 residues. In DNA, the CDR3 is TGTGCCAGCAGCTCGGGACAGCTCACTGAAGCTTTCTTT. It specifies CASSSGQLTEAFF.

In its sample, this clonotype was seen many times. The chain uses TRBV10-3 and TRBJ2-7; TRBD2 matches 9 bases. This CDR3 is 14 amino acids long. Germline loops: CDR1 ENHRY, CDR2 SYGVKD. The ends lost 6 bases at V and 2 bases at J; junction bases unmatched: 5. Here the CDR3 DNA reads TGTGCCATCAGCGGGACTAGCAGACCCTACGAGCAGTACTTC. Protein product: CAISGTSRPYEQYF.

At least ten counts were recorded for this clonotype. The V gene is TRBV30, the J gene TRBJ1-2; the match to TRBD1 covers 10 bases. V lost 0 bases to trimming and J lost 11 bases; unmatched junction nucleotides: 6. The CDR3 loop spans 13 amino acids. The germline V gene has CDR1 GTSNPN and CDR2 SVGIG (reference sequence). The chain's CDR3 is CAWSVDRGRKYTF. For the CDR3, the DNA is TGTGCCTGGAGTGTTGACAGGGGGCGCAAGTACACCTTC. Drawing the rest from reference TRBV30 and TRBJ1-2, the complete variable domain is SQTIHQWPATLVQPVGSPLSLECTVEGTSNPNLYWYRQAAGRGLQLLFYSVGIGQISSEVPQNLSASRPQDRQFILSSKKLLLSDSGFYLCAWSVDRGRKYTFGSGTRLTVV.

V gene TRBV6-1 combines with J gene TRBJ1-5; no clear D gene. Trimming cost V 10 bases and J 5 bases, with 15 bases left between them. The CDR3 has 13 residues. Per the germline V gene, CDR1 is MNHNS and CDR2 is SASEGT. The CDR3 nucleotides are TGTGCCACCCAATTCGACGGCTATCAGCCCCAGCATTTT. As protein: CATQFDGYQPQHF.

There are many counts of this clonotype. The chain carries TRBV6-2 or TRBV6-3 and TRBJ1-5; perhaps TRBD1 as D (5 bases). The CDR3 extends over 14 amino acids. V shed 2 bases and J shed 8 bases, with 13 bases lying between them. Germline loops: CDR1 MNHEY, CDR2 SVGEGT. The CDR3 DNA is TGTGCCAGCAGTTACGCGGCAGGGTGGGAGCCCCAGCATTTT. Amino acid sequence: CASSYAAGWEPQHF.

This clonotype was counted ten times or more. The rearrangement uses TRBV7-9 and TRBJ2-5; 10 bases are shared with TRBD2. J gave up 4 bases and V 1 base, and 15 bases lay outside the gene matches. This CDR3 region has 19 residues. Germline CDR1 and CDR2: SEHNR and FQNEAQ (reference sequence). CDR3 DNA sequence: TGTGCCAGCAGCTTAGGTTACGCCGAAGCGGGAGGGCCGCGAGAGACCCAGTACTTC. It is translated as CASSLGYAEAGGPRETQYF. The whole variable domain, remainder taken from reference TRBV7-9 and TRBJ2-5, is DTGVSQNPRHKITKRGQNVTFRCDPISEHNRLYWYRQTLGQGPEFLTYFQNEAQLEKSRLLSDRFSAERPKGSFSTLEIQRTEQGDSAMYLCASSLGYAEAGGPRETQYFGPGTRLLVL.

The CDR3 sequence: CASSLDVTGYTF. CDR3 DNA: TGTGCCAGCAGTTTAGATGTGACTGGCTACACCTTC. This chain uses TRBV12-3 or TRBV12-4 with TRBJ1-2; the D is unclear. The CDR3 spans 12 residues. V was trimmed by 1 base and J by 7 bases, leaving 7 bases between them.

This clonotype showed up many times. The chain combines TRBV5-1 with TRBJ2-2; D gene uncertain. Trimming removed 2 bases from V and 4 bases from J, with 12 bases in between. Germline V gives CDR1 SGHRS, CDR2 YFSETQ. This CDR3 is 15 amino acids long. The CDR3 bases are TGCGCCAGCAGCTTCGCTTCCGGCTTCACCGGGGAGCTGTTTTTT. Protein: CASSFASGFTGELFF.

V is TRBV6-1 and J is TRBJ1-2, with D maybe TRBD1 (6 bases). This CDR3 contains 13 residues. The germline gives CDR1 MNHNS, CDR2 SASEGT. V was clipped by 7 bases and J by 4 bases, with 13 bases between them. The CDR3 DNA is TGTGCCAGCACTAGAGACAGGACCTATGGCTACACCTTC. Protein sequence: CASTRDRTYGYTF.

This clonotype has ten or more counts. V and J are TRBV28 and TRBJ2-2, with D perhaps being TRBD1 or TRBD2 (6 bases each). Germline loops: CDR1 MDHEN, CDR2 SYDVKM. There are 15 residues in the CDR3. Trimming pared 9 bases from V and 3 bases from J, leaving 17 bases between. CDR3 protein: CASLRSGAYTGELFF. The CDR3 DNA follows: TGTGCCAGTCTCCGCTCGGGGGCGTACACCGGGGAGCTGTTTTTT.

This clonotype was seen more than once but under ten times. The chain couples TRBV5-1 to TRBJ2-6; 16 nucleotides agree with TRBD2. The CDR3 has 18 residues. The J segment lost 4 bases and the V segment lost 4 bases, leaving 5 bases of the junction unmatched. Germline V gene data show CDR1 as SGHRS and CDR2 as YFSETQ. This CDR3 reads CASSLGLAGGPGANVLTF. The CDR3 DNA is TGCGCCAGCAGCCTGGGACTAGCGGGAGGGCCCGGGGCCAACGTCCTGACTTTC.

The chain carries TRBV19 and TRBJ2-7, with TRBD1 matching 9 bases. The CDR3 length is 15 residues. Trimming cost V 5 bases and J 6 bases; bases outside gene matches: 11. CDR1 LNHDA and CDR2 SQIVND come from the germline V gene (reference sequence). The chain's CDR3 is CASSFEQGATGEQYF. Written as DNA, the CDR3 is TGTGCCAGTAGTTTCGAACAGGGGGCGACCGGCGAGCAGTACTTC.

The table lists this clonotype with many counts. This chain links TRBV20-1 with TRBJ2-7; perhaps TRBD2 as D (5 bases). The CDR3 runs 14 residues. Per germline, CDR1 DFQATT and CDR2 SNEGSKA (reference sequence). The V gene lost 2 bases and the J gene lost 6 bases, with 17 bases spanning the gap. CDR3: CSARYSGSASEQYF. Here the CDR3 DNA reads TGCAGTGCTAGATATTCGGGATCAGCTAGCGAGCAGTACTTC.

This clonotype was recorded many times. The J gene is TRBJ1-1, the V gene TRBV20-1, with D uncertain. The CDR3 runs 12 residues. The V gene lost 5 bases and the J gene lost 3 bases, with 10 bases spanning the gap. Germline V lookup: CDR1 DFQATT, CDR2 SNEGSKA (reference sequence). DNA of the CDR3: TGCAGTGCTGCAACAGTACACACTGAAGCTTTCTTT. Translation: CSAATVHTEAFF.

This clonotype was detected many times. This may be a read error, as it is one base from a much larger clone. V is TRBV27 and J is TRBJ2-7; 11 bases agree with TRBD2. The CDR3 is made up of 20 amino acids. Germline CDR1 and CDR2: MNHEY and SMNVEV (reference sequence). The V and J ends lost 0 bases and 4 bases, in that order; junction bases with no gene match: 17. CDR3 in amino acids: CASSLSLSGSGGARLYEQYF. CDR3 nucleotides: TGTGCCAGCAGTTTATCTCTCTCGGGTAGCGGGGGGGCCAGGTTGTACGAGCAGTACTTC.

This clonotype was counted many times. The chain combines TRBV6-4 with TRBJ2-7; 7 bases are a match to TRBD2. The CDR3 covers 17 residues. Germline V gene lookup returns CDR1 MRHNA and CDR2 SNTAGT. J was trimmed by 1 base and V by 6 bases; bases with no gene match: 15. This CDR3 is CASSKKASGKLSYEQYF. The CDR3 DNA reads as TGTGCCAGCAGCAAAAAGGCTAGCGGCAAACTTTCCTACGAGCAGTACTTC.

V is TRBV11-2 and J is TRBJ1-1; a possible D gene is TRBD1 (6 bases). The CDR3 runs to 16 residues. Trimming took 6 bases from V and 6 from J, leaving 23 bases between them. The V gene's germline CDR1 is SGHAT and CDR2 FQNNGV. The CDR3 bases are TGTGCCAGCAGTATCGCCCCGTCACAGGGTTTTGCTGAAGCTTTCTTT. Translation gives CASSIAPSQGFAEAFF.

The rearrangement joins TRBV7-6 to TRBJ1-2, with D perhaps TRBD1 (5 bases). This CDR3 has 14 amino acids. V lost 6 bases, J lost 2 bases, and 13 bases lay in between. Per germline, CDR1 SGHVS and CDR2 FNYEAQ. DNA of the CDR3: TGTGCCAGCAGGGGATATGGACAAAACTATGGCTACACCTTC. This sequence encodes CASRGYGQNYGYTF. The entire variable domain, with the rest obtained from reference TRBV7-6 and TRBJ1-2, is as follows: GAGVSQSPRYKVTKRGQDVALRCDPISGHVSLYWYRQALGQGPEFLTYFNYEAQQDKSGLPNDRFSAERPEGSISTLTIQRTEQRDSAMYRCASRGYGQNYGYTFGSGTRLTVV.

A word on this clonotype: Sequence at one end of the junction differs from germline and may be a read error. The chain links TRBV6-5 to TRBJ2-7, with TRBD1 matching over 10 bases. The CDR3 totals 15 residues. Germline CDR1 MNHEY, CDR2 SVGAGI. The CDR3 DNA follows: TGTGTCAGCAGTTACTCGGACAGGGGGGGAAACGAGCAGTACTTC. Translating gives CVSSYSDRGGNEQYF.

This clonotype was counted ten times or more. The chain carries TRBV10-1 and TRBJ2-2; 8 bases agree with TRBD2. J gave up 5 bases and V 0 bases, and 5 bases lay outside the gene matches. CDR1 and CDR2 from the germline V gene are WNHNN and SYGVQD (reference sequence). CDR3 length: 16 amino acids. The CDR3, as DNA: TGCGCCAGCAGTGAGTCGCGGTCTAGCGGGACCGGGGAGCTGTTTTTT. This codes for CASSESRSSGTGELFF.

The chain is built from TRBV25-1 and TRBJ2-2, with 8 bases aligning to TRBD2. V lost 2 bases to trimming and J lost 4 bases; unmatched junction nucleotides: 15. The CDR3 totals 19 residues. Germline-derived CDR1 and CDR2 are MGHDK and SYGVNS. The CDR3: CASSEVRELLAECTGELFF. The CDR3 nucleotides read TGTGCCAGCAGTGAAGTTCGGGAGTTACTAGCGGAGTGCACCGGGGAGCTGTTTTTT.

Many counts were recorded for this clonotype. V and J are TRBV27 and TRBJ2-5; D gene uncertain. This CDR3 is 15 amino acids long. CDR1 is MNHEY and CDR2 is SMNVEV in the germline V gene (reference sequence). V lost 6 bases, J lost 1 base, and 15 bases lay in between. The CDR3 DNA sequence: TGTGCCAGCAGCTTGTACTTTCATTTCCAAGAGACCCAGTACTTC. This translates into CASSLYFHFQETQYF.

In this sample, this clonotype turned up many times. The chain combines TRBV24-1 with TRBJ2-5, with D perhaps TRBD2 (5 bases). V lost 4 bases and J lost 0, with 11 bases in between. In germline, CDR1 is KGHDR, CDR2 SFDVKD. There are 15 residues in the CDR3. In DNA, the CDR3 is TGTGCCACCAGTGACCCCGCCGGGAACCAAGAGACCCAGTACTTC. Its protein is CATSDPAGNQETQYF.

This clonotype was seen at least ten times. The chain joins TRBV20-1 to TRBJ1-5; possibly TRBD1 for D (5 bases). Germline V gives CDR1 DFQATT, CDR2 SNEGSKA (reference sequence). CDR3 length equals 13 residues. The V end was cut by 2 bases, the J end by 11 bases, with 16 bases between. Written as DNA, the CDR3 is TGCAGTGCTAGAAAGGGCTTGGGGGAGGCCCAGCATTTT. It translates to CSARKGLGEAQHF.